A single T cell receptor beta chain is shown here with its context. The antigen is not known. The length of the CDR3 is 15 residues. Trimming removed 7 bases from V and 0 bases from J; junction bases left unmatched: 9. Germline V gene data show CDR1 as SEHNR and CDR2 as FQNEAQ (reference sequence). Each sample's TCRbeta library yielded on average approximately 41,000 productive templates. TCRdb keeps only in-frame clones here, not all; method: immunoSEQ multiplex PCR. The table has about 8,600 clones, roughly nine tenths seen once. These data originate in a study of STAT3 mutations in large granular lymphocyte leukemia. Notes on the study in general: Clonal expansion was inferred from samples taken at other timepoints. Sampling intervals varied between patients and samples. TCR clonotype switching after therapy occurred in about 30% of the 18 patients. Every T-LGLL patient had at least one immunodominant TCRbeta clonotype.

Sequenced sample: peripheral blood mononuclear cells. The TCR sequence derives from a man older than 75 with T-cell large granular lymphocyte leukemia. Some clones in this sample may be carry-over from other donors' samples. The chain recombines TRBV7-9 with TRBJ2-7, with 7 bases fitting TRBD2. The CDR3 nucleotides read TGTGCCAGCAAGACAGCGGGGTCAGGCTCCTACGAGCAGTACTTC. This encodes CASKTAGSGSYEQYF.